This record covers a single TCR beta chain. Its antigen is not identified. Germline V lookup: CDR1 MNHEY, CDR2 SVGAGI. The CDR3 has 16 amino acids. TCRdb re-called the 5' RACE reads; one entry per CDR3 protein, DNA not given. The specimen's table records around 380,000 distinct CDR3 sequences. The sample belongs to a study of T cells expressing NK-cell markers. About the research overall: From sorted CD3+CD56+NKG2C+, CD3+CD56+NKG2C- and CD3+CD56-NKG2C+ T cells came the TCR beta repertoires.

General study findings and limits: Clones of NKG2C+ T cells that had expanded were of unclear HCMV specificity. These same clonotypes (in four donors) also led the CD3+CD56-NKG2C+ fraction.

This sequence joins TRBV6-5 and TRBJ2-1; the D call from TCRdb, TRBD1, cannot be confirmed without DNA. The sequence was collected from a woman between 50 and 59 years old in good health. Input material: blood T cells: a sorted CD56 or NKG2C T cell subset, CD4+ or CD8+ T cells, or bulk PBMC T cells (not recorded which). CDR3 sequence reads: CATRGRGAAAYNEQFF.